A single sample is the source of the 25 T cell receptor beta chains below, sequenced in a study of beta chain features in type 1 diabetes. Their antigens remain unidentified. cDNA synthesis used the whole RNA isolate, giving expressed TCRB sequences. Produced via immunoSEQ multiplex PCR; TCRdb's table is partial and in-frame only. Counted here are 120,000 to 150,000 clones, more than 10% occurring once; the ten biggest clones make up approximately 1.3%. Findings of the study overall: Across all four CD4+ subsets, people with type 1 diabetes showed modestly shorter TCRB CDR3s.

Sequencing was carried out using central memory CD4+ T cells from blood. The source is a man aged 18 to 30 with type 1 diabetes.

This clone was counted a few times. The V and J genes are TRBV27 and TRBJ1-2; 9 bases are a match to TRBD1. Per germline, CDR1 MNHEY and CDR2 SMNVEV (reference sequence). Trimming took 8 bases from V and 7 from J; bases not matched to a gene: 8. CDR3 length: 13 amino acids. CDR3 bases: TGTGCCAGCCGACCCACAGGGGGCGGTGGCTACACCTTC. It yields the protein CASRPTGGGGYTF.

In its sample, this clone was seen a few times. The chain couples TRBV25-1 to TRBJ2-7, with D hard to call. The CDR3 is 12 residues long. CDR1 is MGHDK and CDR2 is SYGVNS in the germline V gene. V lost 6 bases to trimming and J lost 3 bases, with 9 bases between them. The CDR3 region has the DNA TGTGCCAGCAGGGACCGGATCTACGAGCAGTACTTC. Translating gives CASRDRIYEQYF.

This clone appeared many times. J is TRBJ1-1 and V is TRBV7-9; a weak D match, TRBD1 (5 bases). V was trimmed by 0 bases and J by 8 bases, leaving 10 bases between them. The CDR3 has 13 residues. Germline V gene lookup returns CDR1 SEHNR and CDR2 FQNEAQ (reference sequence). The CDR3 nucleotides read TGTGCCAGCAGCTTAGCAAGACAGAGCGAAGCTTTCTTT. Translated: CASSLARQSEAFF. The variable domain in full, completed from reference TRBV7-9 and TRBJ1-1, reads DTGVSQNPRHKITKRGQNVTFRCDPISEHNRLYWYRQTLGQGPEFLTYFQNEAQLEKSRLLSDRFSAERPKGSFSTLEIQRTEQGDSAMYLCASSLARQSEAFFGQGTRLTVV.

In this sample, this clone turned up a few times. The rearrangement joins TRBV18 to TRBJ2-7; D is ambiguous. Germline CDR1 and CDR2: KGHSH and LQKENI. This CDR3 has 13 amino acids. V lost 6 bases, J lost 7 bases, and 16 bases lay in between. CDR3 DNA sequence: TGTGCCAGCTCCCCCGTAAGGGATCGGGAGCAGTACTTC. Protein product: CASSPVRDREQYF.

The chain has TRBV25-1 and TRBJ1-1; tentatively, D is TRBD1 (6 bases). Germline CDR1 and CDR2: MGHDK and SYGVNS. V lost 1 base, J lost 4 bases, and 10 bases lay in between. CDR3 size: 14 residues. CDR3: CASSELGAGTEAFF. CDR3 nucleotides: TGTGCCAGCAGTGAATTGGGGGCCGGCACTGAAGCTTTCTTT.

V is TRBV28 and J is TRBJ1-2, with 8 bases fitting TRBD1. Germline V CDR1 and CDR2: MDHEN, SYDVKM. The trim removed 6 bases at V and 4 bases at J, leaving 13 bases unmatched. This CDR3 comprises 16 residues. In DNA form, the CDR3 reads TGTGCCAGCAGACCGGGGACAGGAGATAACGTCTATGGCTACACCTTC. It encodes CASRPGTGDNVYGYTF.

This clone turned up a few times. The rearrangement uses TRBV28 and TRBJ2-7; D is perhaps TRBD1 (6 bases). Germline CDR1 is MDHEN and CDR2 is SYDVKM. V was trimmed by 6 bases and J by 4 bases, leaving 7 bases between them. The CDR3 totals 11 residues. CDR3 protein: CASRGGYEQYF. In DNA form, the CDR3 reads TGTGCCAGCAGAGGGGGTTACGAGCAGTACTTC.

This clone was found a few times. This chain joins TRBV28 and TRBJ1-1, with TRBD1 as a possible D gene (6 bases). CDR1 and CDR2 from the germline V gene are MDHEN and SYDVKM. The V end lost 7 bases, the J end lost 3 bases, and 24 bases lay between the germline ends. The CDR3 length is 17 residues. The CDR3 sequence: CASTGPGVGQRDTEAFF. Written as DNA, the CDR3 is TGTGCCAGCACGGGGCCAGGGGTGGGACAAAGGGACACTGAAGCTTTCTTT.

The rearrangement joins TRBV27 to TRBJ2-5; maybe TRBD1 (5 bases). The germline V and J ends were trimmed by 5 bases and 7 bases, with 11 bases remaining between them. Germline V gene data show CDR1 as MNHEY and CDR2 as SMNVEV (reference sequence). This CDR3 has 12 residues. CDR3 DNA sequence: TGTGCCAGCAGTCCCCAGGGTGGGACCCAGTACTTC. It yields the protein CASSPQGGTQYF.

This chain uses TRBV7-9 with TRBJ2-1; 7 nucleotides agree with TRBD1. The CDR3 length is 16 residues. In germline, CDR1 is SEHNR, CDR2 FQNEAQ (reference sequence). With 5 bases clipped from V and 5 bases from J, the junction kept 12 bases outside the gene matches. CDR3 in DNA: TGTGCCAGCAGCGGCCTGGGACAGCAATTTAACAATGAGCAGTTCTTC. It codes for CASSGLGQQFNNEQFF.

There are many counts of this clone. V usage is TRBV6-6 and J usage is TRBJ1-5; D not certain. CDR3 length: 13 amino acids. V dropped 2 bases and J dropped 5 bases, with 7 bases sitting between them. Germline assignment: CDR1 MNHNY and CDR2 SVGAGI (reference sequence). The CDR3 DNA follows: TGTGCCAGCAGTTACGGGTTTGATCAGCCCCAGCATTTT. Amino acids: CASSYGFDQPQHF.

This clone was observed at least ten times. The V and J genes are TRBV10-2 and TRBJ2-3; 10 bases match TRBD1. V lost 7 bases to trimming and J lost 5 bases; unmatched junction nucleotides: 3. Germline lookup yields CDR1 WSHSY and CDR2 SAAADI. The CDR3 contains 13 residues. DNA for the CDR3: TGCGCCAGCAAGGGACAGGGGAGAGATACGCAGTATTTT. Protein: CASKGQGRDTQYF.

There are a few counts of this clone. V usage is TRBV19 and J usage is TRBJ1-6; TRBD1 is a possible D gene (5 bases). The CDR3 sequence is 14 residues long. CDR1 and CDR2 (germline): LNHDA, SQIVND (reference sequence). The ends were cut back, 5 bases at V and 10 bases at J, with 15 bases in the middle. This CDR3 is CASSGRDSKSPLHF. In DNA form, the CDR3 reads TGTGCCAGTAGTGGACGGGACTCCAAATCACCCCTCCACTTT.

In this sample, this clone is medium-sized. The CDR3 nucleotides are TGTGCCAGCAGCTTTGCGGGGGGACAGGGGCATGAGCAGTTCTTC. Translating gives CASSFAGGQGHEQFF. This sequence joins TRBV5-4 and TRBJ2-1; 10 bases align to TRBD1. The junction had 7 bases not matched to a gene; V was cut back by 2 bases and J by 8 bases. The CDR3 has 15 residues. The germline V gene has CDR1 SGHNT and CDR2 YYREEE (reference sequence).

The chain has TRBV14 and TRBJ2-5, with no clear D. CDR1 and CDR2 from the germline V gene are SGHDN and FVKESK. The CDR3 is made up of 15 amino acids. V lost 1 base to trimming and J lost 5 bases, with 14 bases between them. CDR3 in DNA: TGTGCCAGCAGCCAAGGAGGCGTCATTTCGGAGACCCAGTACTTC. Residues: CASSQGGVISETQYF. The whole variable domain, filled in from reference TRBV14 and TRBJ2-5, reads EAGVTQFPSHSVIEKGQTVTLRCDPISGHDNLYWYRRVMGKEIKFLLHFVKESKQDESGMPNNRFLAERTGGTYSTLKVQPAELEDSGVYFCASSQGGVISETQYFGPGTRLLVL.

The V gene is TRBV19, the J gene TRBJ2-3; either TRBD1 or TRBD2 may supply D (5 bases each). Germline CDR1 reads LNHDA; CDR2 reads SQIVND (reference sequence). V dropped 8 bases and J dropped 2 bases, with 17 bases sitting between them. This CDR3 has 15 amino acids. The CDR3 DNA reads TGTGCCAGTTCGACCGGGACCGACAACACAGATACGCAGTATTTT. Translation gives CASSTGTDNTDTQYF.

V and J are TRBV19 and TRBJ2-1; D is undetermined. Germline V gene data show CDR1 as LNHDA and CDR2 as SQIVND (reference sequence). V lost 4 bases and J 9 bases, leaving 10 bases between the germline ends. The CDR3 sequence is 12 residues long. The CDR3 reads CASSRPSPEQFF. In DNA form, the CDR3 reads TGTGCCAGTAGTAGGCCCTCTCCTGAGCAGTTCTTC. The full variable domain, its missing parts supplied by reference TRBV19 and TRBJ2-1, is DGGITQSPKYLFRKEGQNVTLSCEQNLNHDAMYWYRQDPGQGLRLIYYSQIVNDFQKGDIAEGYSVSREKKESFPLTVTSAQKNPTAFYLCASSRPSPEQFFGPGTRLTVL.

The chain uses TRBV6-1 and TRBJ2-7, with D perhaps matching TRBD1 (6 bases). The CDR3 is 11 amino acids. V shed 8 bases and J shed 4 bases, with 9 bases lying between them. Germline values: CDR1 MNHNS, CDR2 SASEGT. In nucleotides, the CDR3 is TGTGCCAGCGGGGGCCAATACGAGCAGTACTTC. It specifies CASGGQYEQYF.

The genes are TRBV30 and TRBJ2-3; 12 nucleotides agree with TRBD2. V trimming: 3 bases; J trimming: 6 bases; junction bases outside the gene matches: 16. The CDR3 sequence is 18 residues long. The germline CDR1 and CDR2 sequences are GTSNPN and SVGIG (reference sequence). The CDR3 reads CAWSHPGTSGPTGDTQYF. In DNA form, the CDR3 reads TGTGCCTGGAGCCACCCCGGGACTAGCGGGCCAACGGGGGATACGCAGTATTTT.

V gene TRBV5-1 combines with J gene TRBJ2-3; TRBD2 is a possible D gene (5 bases). V was trimmed by 0 bases and J by 4 bases, leaving 9 bases between them. Germline CDR1 SGHRS, CDR2 YFSETQ. The CDR3 consists of 14 residues. The CDR3 protein is CASSLGRVPDTQYF. In DNA form, the CDR3 reads TGCGCCAGCAGCTTGGGGCGGGTTCCAGATACGCAGTATTTT.

This clone appeared a few times. The genes are TRBV15 and TRBJ2-5; 7 positions agree with TRBD2. The CDR3 has 12 residues. V shed 2 bases and J 10 bases; nucleotides not matched to a gene: 4. From germline, CDR1 is LNHNV and CDR2 YYDKDF (reference sequence). DNA of the CDR3: TGTGCCACCAGCAGATTCGGGGGGAGCCAGTACTTC. Protein sequence: CATSRFGGSQYF.

This clone was seen at least ten times. This rearrangement joins TRBV29-1 to TRBJ2-1; D may be TRBD1 (5 bases). This CDR3 has 12 amino acids. V was clipped by 4 bases and J by 8 bases, with 12 bases between them. Per germline, CDR1 SQVTM and CDR2 ANQGSEA. CDR3 in amino acids: CSVVQVADEQFF. The CDR3 nucleotides are TGCAGCGTTGTACAGGTTGCGGATGAGCAGTTCTTC.

The chain employs TRBV7-8 and TRBJ2-3, with 13 nucleotides matching TRBD2. J gave up 0 bases and V 5 bases, and 14 bases lay outside the gene matches. The germline V gene encodes CDR1 SGHVS and CDR2 FQNEAQ. This CDR3 spans 20 amino acids. The CDR3 reads CASSPGGGLAGYTSTDTQYF. The CDR3 coding sequence is TGTGCCAGCAGCCCCGGCGGGGGACTAGCGGGGTATACTAGCACAGATACGCAGTATTTT.

There are a few counts of this clone. The CDR3 DNA sequence: TGTGCCAGCAGCCAAGACACCCTCTATGGCTACACCTTC. Protein sequence: CASSQDTLYGYTF. The V and J genes are TRBV5-4 and TRBJ1-2; D ambiguous. From germline, CDR1 is SGHNT and CDR2 YYREEE (reference sequence). The V end was cut by 4 bases, the J end by 4 bases, with 11 bases between. The CDR3 has 13 residues.

V and J are TRBV2 and TRBJ1-4; the D is unclear. The CDR3 has 11 amino acids. CDR1 is SNHLY, CDR2 FYNNEI, per germline. V shed 5 bases and J shed 8 bases, with 6 bases lying between them. Here the CDR3 DNA reads TGTGCCAGCAGTTTAGAGGAAAAACTGTTTTTT. This encodes CASSLEEKLFF.